Given below is one TCR beta chain in context. The antigen is unknown. TCRdb's table, derived via immunoSEQ multiplex PCR, lists solely in-frame clones and lacks some. The top ten hold about a sixth of the sample, which has 80,000 to 100,000 clones, 83% seen once. This entry belongs to a study of graft-versus-host responses after intestinal transplantation. Study outcomes and limitations: GvH clone levels peaked in circulation, and this peak was associated with early post-transplant HvG declines. Graft-donor T cell macrochimerism coincided with high graft-versus-host to host-versus-graft clonal ratios in allografts.

This sample comprised unstimulated CD8+ T cells sorted from spleen or lymph node cells, obtained before intestinal transplant. The origin of this receptor is a human donor who received an intestinal transplant.

The CDR3 region is CASSPGSSSYEQYF. Written as DNA, the CDR3 is TGTGCCAGCTCCCCGGGTAGCAGCTCCTACGAGCAGTACTTC. J is TRBJ2-7 and V is TRBV18; D is unclear. Germline lookup yields CDR1 KGHSH and CDR2 LQKENI. V lost 6 bases and J lost 0, with 12 bases in between. CDR3 length: 14 residues. Full variable domain (rest looked up from reference TRBV18 and TRBJ2-7): NAGVMQNPRHLVRRRGQEARLRCSPMKGHSHVYWYRQLPEEGLKFMVYLQKENIIDESGMPKERFSAEFPKEGPSILRIQQVVRGDSAAYFCASSPGSSSYEQYFGPGTRLTVT.